The clone carrying this TCR beta chain was seen a few times. The antigen is undetermined. V shed 0 bases and J 8 bases; nucleotides not matched to a gene: 6. CDR1 is SGHRS, CDR2 YFSETQ, per germline. This CDR3 comprises 15 residues. TCRdb re-derived calls from the 5' RACE reads in MiXCR, one entry per CDR3 protein. The table has approximately 290,000 distinct CDR3 sequences, approximately 19% seen once. This sample is part of a study of T-cell memory formation after mild COVID-19. Study summary: For the most part, TCR clusters were specific to one donor.

Notes on the study in general: Day 15 to 85 contractors were CD4/CD8 balanced; later expanders leaned CD4+. In pre-infection memory, a portion of responding clones appeared, which suggested that cross-reactive memory joined. Contracting CD4+ clones were located mainly in CM and EM, and CD8+ clones in EMRA.

This clonotype was sampled from a man in his late teens or twenties who had mild COVID-19 (a few samples of this study predate the infection). Cell type and time point are not known. This chain links TRBV5-1 with TRBJ1-4; 8 nucleotides line up with TRBD1. Sequencing input: PBMCs or a T cell subset sorted from them (not recorded which). The CDR3 reads CASSLAPRGQEKLFF. The CDR3 bases are TGCGCCAGCAGCTTGGCCCCCAGGGGGCAGGAAAAACTGTTTTTT.